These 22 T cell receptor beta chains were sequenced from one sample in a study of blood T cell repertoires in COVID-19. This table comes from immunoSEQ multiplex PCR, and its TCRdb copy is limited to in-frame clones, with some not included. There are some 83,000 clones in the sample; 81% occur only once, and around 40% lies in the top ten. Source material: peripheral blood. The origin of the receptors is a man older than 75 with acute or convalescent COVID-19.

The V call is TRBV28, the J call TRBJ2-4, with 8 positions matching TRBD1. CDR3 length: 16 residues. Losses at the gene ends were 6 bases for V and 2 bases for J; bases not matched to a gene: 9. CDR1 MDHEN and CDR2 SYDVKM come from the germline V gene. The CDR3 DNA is TGTGCCAGCAGCTCTCCGGGACAGGAAACCAAAAACATTCAGTACTTC. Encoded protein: CASSSPGQETKNIQYF.

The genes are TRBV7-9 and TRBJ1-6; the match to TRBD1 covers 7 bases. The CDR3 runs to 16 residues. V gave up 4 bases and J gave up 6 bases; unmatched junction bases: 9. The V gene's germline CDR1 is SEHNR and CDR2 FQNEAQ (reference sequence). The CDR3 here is CASSSQRDSLNSPLHF. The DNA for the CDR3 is TGTGCCAGCAGCTCCCAACGGGACAGTCTTAATTCACCCCTCCACTTT.

CDR3: CASSSLPTGAGGDTQYF. The CDR3 nucleotides are TGCGCCAGCAGCTCCCTTCCCACAGGGGCGGGTGGAGATACGCAGTATTTT. This sequence joins TRBV5-1 and TRBJ2-3, with 7 bases fitting TRBD1. This CDR3 has 17 amino acids. In germline, CDR1 is SGHRS, CDR2 YFSETQ. V shed 3 bases and J 5 bases; nucleotides not matched to a gene: 15.

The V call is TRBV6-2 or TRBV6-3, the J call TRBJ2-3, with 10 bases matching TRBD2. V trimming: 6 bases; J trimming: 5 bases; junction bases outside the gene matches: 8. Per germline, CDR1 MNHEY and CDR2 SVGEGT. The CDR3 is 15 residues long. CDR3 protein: CASSSPSGRRDTQYF. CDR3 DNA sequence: TGTGCCAGCAGCTCCCCTAGCGGGAGAAGAGATACGCAGTATTTT.

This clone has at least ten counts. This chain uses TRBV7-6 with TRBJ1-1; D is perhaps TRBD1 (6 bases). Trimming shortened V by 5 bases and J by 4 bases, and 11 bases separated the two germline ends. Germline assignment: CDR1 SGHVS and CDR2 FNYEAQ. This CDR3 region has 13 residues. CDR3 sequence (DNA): TGTGCCAGCAGCGTCACAGGGCTCACTGAAGCTTTCTTT. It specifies CASSVTGLTEAFF.

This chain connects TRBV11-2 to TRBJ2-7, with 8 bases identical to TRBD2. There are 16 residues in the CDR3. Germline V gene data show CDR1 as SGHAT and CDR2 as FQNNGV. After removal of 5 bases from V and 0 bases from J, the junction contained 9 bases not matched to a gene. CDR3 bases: TGTGCCAGCAGCCCTGAGGGTAGCGGGGCCTCCTACGAGCAGTACTTC. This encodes CASSPEGSGASYEQYF.

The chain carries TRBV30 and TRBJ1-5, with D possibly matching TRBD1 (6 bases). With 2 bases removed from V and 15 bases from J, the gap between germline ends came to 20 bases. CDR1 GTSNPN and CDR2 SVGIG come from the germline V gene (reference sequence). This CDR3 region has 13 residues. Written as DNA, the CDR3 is TGTGCCTGGAGTACGAAAAGGGACACCTCAAGGCATTTT. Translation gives CAWSTKRDTSRHF.

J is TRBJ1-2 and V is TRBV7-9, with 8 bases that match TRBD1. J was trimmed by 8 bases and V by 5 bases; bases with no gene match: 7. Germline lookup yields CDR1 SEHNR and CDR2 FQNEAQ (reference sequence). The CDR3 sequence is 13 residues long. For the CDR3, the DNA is TGTGCCAGCAGCCTACAGGGGGAAATGGGCTACACCTTC. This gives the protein CASSLQGEMGYTF. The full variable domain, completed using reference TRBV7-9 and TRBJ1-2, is DTGVSQNPRHKITKRGQNVTFRCDPISEHNRLYWYRQTLGQGPEFLTYFQNEAQLEKSRLLSDRFSAERPKGSFSTLEIQRTEQGDSAMYLCASSLQGEMGYTFGSGTRLTVV.

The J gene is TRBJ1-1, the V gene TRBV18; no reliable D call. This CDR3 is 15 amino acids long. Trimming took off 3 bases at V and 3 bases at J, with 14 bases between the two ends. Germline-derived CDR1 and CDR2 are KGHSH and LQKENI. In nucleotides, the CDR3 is TGTGCCAGCTCACCGCTAAGAAATCGGGACACTGAAGCTTTCTTT. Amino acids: CASSPLRNRDTEAFF.

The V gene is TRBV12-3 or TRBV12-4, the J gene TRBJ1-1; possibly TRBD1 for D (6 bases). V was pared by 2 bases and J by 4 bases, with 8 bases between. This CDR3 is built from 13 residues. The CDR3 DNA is TGTGCCAGCAGTTTATTAGGGGGCACTGAAGCTTTCTTT. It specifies CASSLLGGTEAFF.

CDR3 protein: CASSLASGPVSYNEQFF. CDR3 bases: TGCGCCAGCAGCTTGGCCAGCGGCCCTGTCTCCTACAATGAGCAGTTCTTC. The chain links TRBV5-1 to TRBJ2-1; possible D gene TRBD2, 5 bases. CDR1 and CDR2 (germline): SGHRS, YFSETQ. CDR3 length: 17 residues. Between the trimmed V and J ends, which lost 0 bases and 0 bases, there was a span of 13 bases.

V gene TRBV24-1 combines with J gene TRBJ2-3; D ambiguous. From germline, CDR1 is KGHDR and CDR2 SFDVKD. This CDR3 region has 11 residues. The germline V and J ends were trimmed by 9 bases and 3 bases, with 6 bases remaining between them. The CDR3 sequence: CATEYTDTQYF. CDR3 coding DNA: TGTGCCACCGAGTATACAGATACGCAGTATTTT.

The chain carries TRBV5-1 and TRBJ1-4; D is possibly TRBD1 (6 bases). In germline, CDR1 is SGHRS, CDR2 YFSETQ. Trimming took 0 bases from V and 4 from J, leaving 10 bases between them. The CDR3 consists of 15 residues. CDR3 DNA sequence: TGCGCCAGCAGCTTGGAGACAGGTTATAATGAAAAACTGTTTTTT. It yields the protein CASSLETGYNEKLFF.

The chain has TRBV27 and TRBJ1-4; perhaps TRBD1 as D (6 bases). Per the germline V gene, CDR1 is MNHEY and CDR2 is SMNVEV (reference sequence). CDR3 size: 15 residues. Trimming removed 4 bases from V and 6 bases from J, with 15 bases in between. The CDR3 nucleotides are TGTGCCAGCAGTTCGGGGGGCGCACAAGATGAAAAACTGTTTTTT. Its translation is CASSSGGAQDEKLFF.

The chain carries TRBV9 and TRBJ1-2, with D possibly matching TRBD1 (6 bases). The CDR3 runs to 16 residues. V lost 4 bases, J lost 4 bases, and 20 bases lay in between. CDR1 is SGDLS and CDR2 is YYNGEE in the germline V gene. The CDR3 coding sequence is TGTGCCAGCAGCCGGAGAGGGGGGGATAAGGTCTATGGCTACACCTTC. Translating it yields CASSRRGGDKVYGYTF.

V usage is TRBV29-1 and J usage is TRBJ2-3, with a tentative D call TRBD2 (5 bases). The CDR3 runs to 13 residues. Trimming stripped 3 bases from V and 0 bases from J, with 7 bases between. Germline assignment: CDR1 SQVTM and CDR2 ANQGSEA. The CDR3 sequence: CSVEPGSTDTQYF. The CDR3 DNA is TGCAGCGTTGAGCCGGGGAGCACAGATACGCAGTATTTT.

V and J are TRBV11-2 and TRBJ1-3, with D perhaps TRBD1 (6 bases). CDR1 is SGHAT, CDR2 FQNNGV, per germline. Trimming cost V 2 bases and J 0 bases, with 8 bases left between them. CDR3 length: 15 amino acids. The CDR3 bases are TGTGCCAGCAGCTTACGACAGGCCTCTGGAAACACCATATATTTT. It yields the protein CASSLRQASGNTIYF.

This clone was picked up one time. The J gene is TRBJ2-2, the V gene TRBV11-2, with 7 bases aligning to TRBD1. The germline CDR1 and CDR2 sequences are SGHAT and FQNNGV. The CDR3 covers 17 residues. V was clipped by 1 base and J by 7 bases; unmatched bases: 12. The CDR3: CASSLVSSLQGIGELFF. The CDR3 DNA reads TGTGCCAGCAGCTTAGTTAGTTCCCTACAGGGGATCGGGGAGCTGTTTTTT.

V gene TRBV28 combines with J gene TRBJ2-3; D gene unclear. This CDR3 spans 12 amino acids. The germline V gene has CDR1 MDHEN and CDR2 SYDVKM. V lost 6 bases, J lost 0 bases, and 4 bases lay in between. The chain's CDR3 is CASRTSTDTQYF. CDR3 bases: TGTGCCAGCAGGACTAGCACAGATACGCAGTATTTT.

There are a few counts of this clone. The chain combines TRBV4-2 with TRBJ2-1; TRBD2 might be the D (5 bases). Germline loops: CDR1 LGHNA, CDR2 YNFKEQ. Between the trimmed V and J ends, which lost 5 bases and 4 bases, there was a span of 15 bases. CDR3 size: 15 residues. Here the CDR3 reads CASSSQAAGYNEQFF. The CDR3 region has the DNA TGTGCCAGCAGCTCTCAAGCGGCGGGTTACAATGAGCAGTTCTTC.

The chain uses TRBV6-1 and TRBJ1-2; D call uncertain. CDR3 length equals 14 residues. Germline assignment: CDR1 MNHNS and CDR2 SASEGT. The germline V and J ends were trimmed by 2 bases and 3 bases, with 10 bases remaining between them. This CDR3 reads CASSEKVGDYGYTF. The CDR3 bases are TGTGCCAGCAGTGAAAAAGTCGGAGACTATGGCTACACCTTC.

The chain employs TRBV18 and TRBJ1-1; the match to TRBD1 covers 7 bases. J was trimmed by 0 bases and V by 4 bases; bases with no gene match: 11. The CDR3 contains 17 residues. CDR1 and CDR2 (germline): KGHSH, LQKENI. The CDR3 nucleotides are TGTGCCAGCTCACGATCCCCGTTAGGGACAGTGAACACTGAAGCTTTCTTT. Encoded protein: CASSRSPLGTVNTEAFF.